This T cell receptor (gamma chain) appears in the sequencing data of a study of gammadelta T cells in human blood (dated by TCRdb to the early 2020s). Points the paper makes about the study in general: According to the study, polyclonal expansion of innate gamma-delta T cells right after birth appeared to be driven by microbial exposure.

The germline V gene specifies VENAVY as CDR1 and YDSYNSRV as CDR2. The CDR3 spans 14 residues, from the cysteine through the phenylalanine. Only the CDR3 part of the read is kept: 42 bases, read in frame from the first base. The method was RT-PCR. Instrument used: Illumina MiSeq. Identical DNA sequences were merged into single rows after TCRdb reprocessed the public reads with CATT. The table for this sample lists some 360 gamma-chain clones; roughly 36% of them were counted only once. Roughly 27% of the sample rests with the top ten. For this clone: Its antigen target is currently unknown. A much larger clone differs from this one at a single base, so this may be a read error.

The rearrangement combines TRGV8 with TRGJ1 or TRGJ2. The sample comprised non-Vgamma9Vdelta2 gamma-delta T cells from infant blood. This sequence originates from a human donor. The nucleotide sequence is TGTGCCACCTGGGATAGGCCTCCTGGTTATAAGAAAGTCTTT. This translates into CATWDRPPGYKKVF.